The 25 T cell receptor beta chains below come from one sample, sequenced in a study of T cell repertoires in cytomegalovirus infection. TCRdb itself ran the reads through MiXCR, one entry per CDR3 protein. The data hold approximately 100,000 distinct CDR3 sequences, with under 55% observed a single time. Their antigens are not known. The sample here was CD8+ T cells from cultured PBMCs, taken from culture after CMV antigen stimulation. The receptors were sampled from a human donor in good health (CMV status not recorded). Some clones in this sample may be carry-over from other donors' samples.

The chain carries TRBV12-3 or TRBV12-4 and TRBJ2-1, with 11 bases identical to TRBD2. The junction had 4 bases not matched to a gene; V was cut back by 6 bases and J by 3 bases. The CDR3 runs 15 residues. This CDR3 is CASRGSGGVYNEQFF. The DNA of the CDR3 is TGTGCCAGCAGGGGTAGCGGGGGGGTCTACAATGAGCAGTTCTTC.

This clonotype occurred many times. The chain employs TRBV27 and TRBJ1-1; 8 bases map to TRBD1. The length of the CDR3 is 16 residues. CDR1 is MNHEY, CDR2 SMNVEV, per germline (reference sequence). V dropped 4 bases and J dropped 5; count of bases not matched to a gene: 12. The CDR3 spells CASSSLRWTGKTEAFF. In DNA, the CDR3 is TGTGCCAGCAGTTCCTTACGATGGACAGGGAAGACTGAAGCTTTCTTT.

The chain couples TRBV5-1 to TRBJ1-1, with D possibly TRBD1 on 5 matching bases. CDR1 is SGHRS, CDR2 YFSETQ, per germline. The V end lost 3 bases, the J end lost 7 bases, and 13 bases lay between the germline ends. This CDR3 has 13 amino acids. The CDR3 sequence: CASSSGTDIEAFF. DNA for the CDR3: TGCGCCAGCAGCTCTGGGACGGATATTGAAGCTTTCTTT. Drawing the rest from reference TRBV5-1 and TRBJ1-1, the complete variable domain is KAGVTQTPRYLIKTRGQQVTLSCSPISGHRSVSWYQQTPGQGLQFLFEYFSETQRNKGNFPGRFSGRQFSNSRSEMNVSTLELGDSALYLCASSSGTDIEAFFGQGTRLTVV.

This clonotype was counted a few times. The chain is built from TRBV7-9 and TRBJ2-2, with TRBD2 matching 10 bases. The CDR3 extends over 18 amino acids. Germline V lookup: CDR1 SEHNR, CDR2 FQNEAQ (reference sequence). The junction had 8 bases not matched to a gene; V was cut back by 4 bases and J by 0 bases. DNA for the CDR3: TGTGCCAGCAGCTCCACTAGCGGGGAGTACCCGAACACCGGGGAGCTGTTTTTT. Translated: CASSSTSGEYPNTGELFF. The full variable domain, with the rest looked up from reference TRBV7-9 and TRBJ2-2, is DTGVSQNPRHKITKRGQNVTFRCDPISEHNRLYWYRQTLGQGPEFLTYFQNEAQLEKSRLLSDRFSAERPKGSFSTLEIQRTEQGDSAMYLCASSSTSGEYPNTGELFFGEGSRLTVL.

This chain links TRBV6-5 with TRBJ2-1; 11 bases are a match to TRBD2. After removal of 7 bases from V and 3 bases from J, the junction contained 5 bases not matched to a gene. The CDR3 has 15 residues. Per the germline V gene, CDR1 is MNHEY and CDR2 is SVGAGI. The CDR3 DNA follows: TGTGCCAGCACCCCTAGCGGGGGGAACTACAATGAGCAGTTCTTC. Translated: CASTPSGGNYNEQFF.

The sample holds a few counts of this clonotype. V is TRBV28 and J is TRBJ2-1; D unclear. Trimming shortened V by 11 bases and J by 0 bases, and 14 bases separated the two germline ends. This CDR3 spans 14 amino acids. The germline V gene has CDR1 MDHEN and CDR2 SYDVKM. This CDR3 reads CAGSFLSSYNEQFF. As DNA, the CDR3 is TGTGCCGGATCATTCCTGAGCTCCTACAATGAGCAGTTCTTC.

The gene calls are TRBV7-3 and TRBJ1-1; 10 nucleotides agree with TRBD1. The trim removed 4 bases at V and 4 bases at J, leaving 9 bases unmatched. Germline CDR1 and CDR2: SGHTA and FQGTGA. The CDR3 extends over 16 amino acids. CDR3 residues: CASSSHPDRGTTEAFF. DNA of the CDR3: TGTGCCAGCAGCTCCCATCCGGACAGGGGGACCACTGAAGCTTTCTTT. The variable domain in full, with the rest retrieved from reference TRBV7-3 and TRBJ1-1, is GAGVSQTPSNKVTEKGKYVELRCDPISGHTALYWYRQSLGQGPEFLIYFQGTGAADDSGLPNDRFFAVRPEGSVSTLKIQRTERGDSAVYLCASSSHPDRGTTEAFFGQGTRLTVV.

This clonotype was counted between two and nine times. CDR3 sequence: CASSLKSSYNSPLHF. The DNA of the CDR3 is TGTGCCAGCAGCTTAAAGAGCTCCTATAATTCACCCCTCCACTTT. The chain recombines TRBV7-6 with TRBJ1-6; D uncertain. Between the trimmed V and J ends, which lost 2 bases and 0 bases, there was a span of 5 bases. Per germline, CDR1 SGHVS and CDR2 FNYEAQ. The CDR3 contains 15 residues.

The CDR3 nucleotides are TGTGCCAGCAGTGACTGGGCAGCCAAAAGGGACACTGAAGCTTTCTTT. This encodes CASSDWAAKRDTEAFF. The rearrangement links TRBV2 to TRBJ1-1; D gene unclear. This CDR3 comprises 16 residues. V dropped 3 bases and J dropped 3 bases, with 17 bases sitting between them. CDR1 SNHLY and CDR2 FYNNEI come from the germline V gene. Full variable domain (outside the CDR3, taken from reference TRBV2 and TRBJ1-1): EPEVTQTPSHQVTQMGQEVILRCVPISNHLYFYWYRQILGQKVEFLVSFYNNEISEKSEIFDDQFSVERPDGSNFTLKIRSTKLEDSAMYFCASSDWAAKRDTEAFFGQGTRLTVV.

V usage is TRBV6-1 and J usage is TRBJ2-1; D unresolved. Trimming removed 3 bases at V and 10 bases at J, with 25 bases between. Looked up from germline, CDR1 is MNHNS and CDR2 is SASEGT. The CDR3 is made up of 17 amino acids. In DNA form, the CDR3 reads TGTGCCAGCAGTGAGTGGGGTGGTGCCTTTAAAGGTAGGGAGCAGTTCTTC. Translated: CASSEWGGAFKGREQFF.

V gene TRBV7-9 combines with J gene TRBJ2-7; D uncertain. Trimming removed 2 bases at V and 2 bases at J, with 10 bases between. The CDR3 length is 14 residues. CDR1 is SEHNR, CDR2 FQNEAQ, per germline (reference sequence). In nucleotides, the CDR3 is TGTGCCAGCAGCTTAAGTCTCCTTCCCTACGAGCAGTACTTC. This gives the protein CASSLSLLPYEQYF.

The rearrangement uses TRBV25-1 and TRBJ2-5; TRBD2 aligns across 10 bases. The length of the CDR3 is 17 residues. Trimming removed 2 bases from V and 5 bases from J; junction bases left unmatched: 11. Germline-derived CDR1 and CDR2 are MGHDK and SYGVNS. The CDR3 is CASSEHTSGAGSETQYF. The DNA for the CDR3 is TGTGCCAGCAGTGAACATACTAGCGGGGCTGGGTCGGAGACCCAGTACTTC.

This clonotype was counted only a few times. The V gene is TRBV7-2, the J gene TRBJ2-7, with D unclear. There are 14 residues in the CDR3. Trimming removed 2 bases from V and 6 bases from J, with 14 bases in between. The germline V gene has CDR1 SGHTA and CDR2 FQGNSA. The CDR3 region is CASSLNIRPGEQYF. CDR3 sequence (DNA): TGTGCCAGCAGCTTAAACATCCGTCCTGGCGAGCAGTACTTC.

This chain links TRBV4-1 with TRBJ2-3; 7 nucleotides match TRBD2. In germline, CDR1 is MGHRA, CDR2 YSYEKL. With 3 bases clipped from V and 5 bases from J, the junction kept 5 bases outside the gene matches. The CDR3 is 14 residues long. CDR3 in amino acids: CASSHGGGRDTQYF. The CDR3 region has the DNA TGCGCCAGCAGCCATGGCGGGGGAAGAGATACGCAGTATTTT.

The rearrangement uses TRBV20-1 and TRBJ2-7; the D gene is possibly TRBD1 (6 bases). This CDR3 spans 14 amino acids. V was trimmed by 0 bases and J by 1 base, leaving 10 bases between them. The germline V gene has CDR1 DFQATT and CDR2 SNEGSKA (reference sequence). CDR3 in amino acids: CSARDRTGSYEQYF. The CDR3 DNA is TGCAGTGCTAGAGATCGCACAGGGTCCTACGAGCAGTACTTC.

This chain uses TRBV5-6 with TRBJ1-6; tentatively, D is TRBD1 (5 bases). The germline gives CDR1 SGHDT, CDR2 YYEEEE. The CDR3 covers 15 residues. Between the trimmed V and J ends, which lost 5 bases and 2 bases, there was a span of 11 bases. DNA of the CDR3: TGTGCCAGCAGTTGGGGGGATACCTATAATTCACCCCTCCACTTT. As protein: CASSWGDTYNSPLHF.

At least ten counts were recorded for this clonotype. The chain carries TRBV2 and TRBJ2-1; TRBD2 matches at 9 bases. The length of the CDR3 is 15 residues. Looked up from germline, CDR1 is SNHLY and CDR2 is FYNNEI. V dropped 4 bases and J dropped 4; count of bases not matched to a gene: 5. Here the CDR3 reads CASSGLAGSYNEQFF. The CDR3 DNA reads TGTGCCAGCAGTGGGCTAGCGGGGAGTTACAATGAGCAGTTCTTC.

The chain recombines TRBV5-1 with TRBJ2-5; D is perhaps TRBD2 (5 bases). Germline-derived CDR1 and CDR2 are SGHRS and YFSETQ. The CDR3 loop spans 15 amino acids. The ends were cut back, 1 base at V and 5 bases at J, with 15 bases in the middle. As DNA, the CDR3 is TGCGCCAGCAGCTTGTGGCAGGACTTAGGGGAGACCCAGTACTTC. It specifies CASSLWQDLGETQYF.

This clonotype was recorded a few times. The chain employs TRBV4-1 and TRBJ1-1; D possibly corresponds to TRBD1 (5 bases). The CDR3 is 15 residues long. The germline V and J ends were trimmed by 5 bases and 5 bases, with 18 bases remaining between them. Germline CDR1 reads MGHRA; CDR2 reads YSYEKL. CDR3 DNA sequence: TGCGCCAGCAGCTCACCCGGAGCAGGGTTAACTGAAGCTTTCTTT. It translates to CASSSPGAGLTEAFF.

The CDR3 DNA follows: TGTGCCAGCAGCTTAGCGGGAGGGGAACCGAACACCGGGGAGCTGTTTTTT. This encodes CASSLAGGEPNTGELFF. The chain is built from TRBV7-2 and TRBJ2-2; 7 bases map to TRBD2. Germline CDR1 reads SGHTA; CDR2 reads FQGNSA. V was clipped by 0 bases and J by 0 bases; unmatched bases: 4. This CDR3 spans 17 amino acids.

The chain is built from TRBV7-9 and TRBJ2-1, with 8 bases identical to TRBD1. Germline V gene sequence: CDR1 SEHNR, CDR2 FQNEAQ (reference sequence). The trim removed 4 bases at V and 4 bases at J, leaving 6 bases unmatched. There are 15 residues in the CDR3. In DNA form, the CDR3 reads TGTGCCAGCAGCTCCCCCGGGACAGGTTACAATGAGCAGTTCTTC. Its protein is CASSSPGTGYNEQFF.

The chain recombines TRBV29-1 with TRBJ1-1; 8 bases are a match to TRBD1. CDR3 length equals 13 residues. Germline CDR1 reads SQVTM; CDR2 reads ANQGSEA. Losses at the gene ends were 6 bases for V and 11 bases for J; bases not matched to a gene: 14. As DNA, the CDR3 is TGCAGCGTGATACCTCGGCAGGGGGCAGAGGCTTTCTTT. The encoded protein is CSVIPRQGAEAFF.

The chain employs TRBV5-6 and TRBJ2-2; unclear D gene. CDR3 length: 15 residues. V was cut by 0 bases and J by 1 base, with 7 bases left in between. CDR1 SGHDT and CDR2 YYEEEE come from the germline V gene. The CDR3 DNA reads as TGTGCCAGCAGCTTGGGGTCTATGAACACCGGGGAGCTGTTTTTT. This translates into CASSLGSMNTGELFF.

The chain uses TRBV7-4 and TRBJ1-2; D gene ambiguous. Trimming left V 4 bases short and J 7 bases short, with 22 bases between. Germline CDR1 reads SGHVT; CDR2 reads SQSDAQ. The CDR3 length is 16 residues. The CDR3 DNA follows: TGTGCCAGCAGCTACTCACTTGTTGGGGAATTGAGTGGCTACACCTTC. The encoded protein is CASSYSLVGELSGYTF. The complete variable domain, with remaining parts taken from reference TRBV7-4 and TRBJ1-2, reads GAGVSQSPRYKVAKRGRDVALRCDSISGHVTLYWYRQTLGQGSEVLTYSQSDAQRDKSGRPSGRFSAERPERSVSTLKIQRTEQGDSAVYLCASSYSLVGELSGYTFGSGTRLTVV.

This clonotype was counted between two and nine times. The genes are TRBV19 and TRBJ2-1, with D perhaps given as TRBD1 or TRBD2 (5 bases each). Germline values: CDR1 LNHDA, CDR2 SQIVND (reference sequence). V was clipped by 5 bases and J by 4 bases, with 15 bases between them. The CDR3 consists of 15 residues. The CDR3 DNA reads TGTGCCAGTAGTTCCGGGACGGTAGGATACAATGAGCAGTTCTTC. Encoded protein: CASSSGTVGYNEQFF. Looking up the rest from reference TRBV19 and TRBJ2-1 gives the full variable domain: DGGITQSPKYLFRKEGQNVTLSCEQNLNHDAMYWYRQDPGQGLRLIYYSQIVNDFQKGDIAEGYSVSREKKESFPLTVTSAQKNPTAFYLCASSSGTVGYNEQFFGPGTRLTVL.